The 3 T cell receptor beta chains listed next were all sequenced from one sample in a study of CD8 T cells in ankylosing spondylitis (dated by TCRdb to the late 2010s). Library preparation was by 5' RACE. The data were produced on an Illumina HiSeq 2500. The public reads were run again by TCRdb, first through fastp at Q25 and then through MiXCR, and only productive beta chains were kept. Identical CDR3 proteins give one entry, which carries the most common genes and DNA. The sample table contains some 840,000 distinct CDR3 sequences; only one count was recorded for roughly 12% of them. About 0.5% of the sample goes to the ten largest clones. No antigen has been assigned to these receptors. Beyond this particular receptor, the publication reports: A TCR beta motif of several highly homologous amino acid variants appeared characteristic of blood from ankylosing spondylitis patients.

The sample was blood, either unsorted or a sorted T cell fraction (not recorded which). Receptors originate from a male donor with ankylosing spondylitis.

In this sample, this clonotype turned up many times. The V and J genes are TRBV6-1 and TRBJ2-5; no firm D call. The germline V gene has CDR1 MNHNS and CDR2 SASEGT. The CDR3 covers 13 residues. The V end lost 8 bases, the J end lost 7 bases, and 17 bases lay between the germline ends. CDR3 DNA sequence: TGTGCCAGCCGCATGGATCGAAGAGGGACCCAGTACTTC. Translation gives CASRMDRRGTQYF.

This clonotype was counted a single time. The rearrangement uses TRBV24-1 and TRBJ2-3; D is possibly TRBD1 (5 bases). Germline V gene data show CDR1 as KGHDR and CDR2 as SFDVKD. This CDR3 has 13 residues. With 4 bases removed from V and 2 bases from J, the gap between germline ends came to 6 bases. The CDR3 DNA reads TGTGCCACCAGTGAGGGGCTCACAGATACGCAGTATTTT. This gives the protein CATSEGLTDTQYF.

The chain employs TRBV7-8 and TRBJ1-1, with D maybe TRBD1 (5 bases). CDR3 length: 16 amino acids. Germline loops: CDR1 SGHVS, CDR2 FQNEAQ. V was shortened by 0 bases and J by 0 bases, with 11 bases between the two germline ends. The CDR3 DNA is TGTGCCAGCAGCTTAGCGCTAGGGACGGTGAACACTGAAGCTTTCTTT. It encodes CASSLALGTVNTEAFF.